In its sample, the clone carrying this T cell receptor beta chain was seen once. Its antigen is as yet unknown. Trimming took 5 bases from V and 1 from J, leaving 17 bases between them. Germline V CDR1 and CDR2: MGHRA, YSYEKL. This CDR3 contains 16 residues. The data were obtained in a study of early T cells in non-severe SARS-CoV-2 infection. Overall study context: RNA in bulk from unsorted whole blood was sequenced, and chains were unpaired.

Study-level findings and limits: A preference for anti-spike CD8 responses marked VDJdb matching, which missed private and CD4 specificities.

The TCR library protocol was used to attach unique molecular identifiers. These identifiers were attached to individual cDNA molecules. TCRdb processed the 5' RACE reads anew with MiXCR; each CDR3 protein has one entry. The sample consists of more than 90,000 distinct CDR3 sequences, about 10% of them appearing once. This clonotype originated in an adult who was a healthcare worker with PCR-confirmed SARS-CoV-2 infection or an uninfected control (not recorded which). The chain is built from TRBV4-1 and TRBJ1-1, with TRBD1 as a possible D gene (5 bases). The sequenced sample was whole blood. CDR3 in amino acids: CASSSGGVGTNTEAFF. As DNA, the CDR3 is TGCGCCAGCAGCAGTGGGGGGGTCGGAACGAACACTGAAGCTTTCTTT.